A selection of T cell receptor beta chains follows, all from one sample in a study of OX40 agonist ivuxolimab in advanced cancers. TCRdb's table, derived via immunoSEQ multiplex PCR, lists solely in-frame clones and lacks some. Of approximately 79,000 clones listed, about 88% are singletons. The specimen comprised CD4+ or CD8+ T cells sorted from blood, sampled in a trial of the OX40 agonist ivuxolimab. All receptors derive from an adult with an advanced solid tumor such as melanoma, head and neck, liver or kidney cancer. Both conserved end residues are part of each CDR3. The order of the fields is CDR3 protein, CDR3 DNA, V gene, D gene, J gene, clone size. A D gene is named only where the DNA matches it firmly. Part of the rows lack a size; the others show once, few, many or a class for expanded clones.

CASSPSSTATYEQYF | TGTGCCAGCTCACCATCTTCCACGGCTACCTACGAGCAGTACTTC | TRBV18 | . | TRBJ2-7 | .
CASSEAGTMSTEAFF | TGTGCCAGCAGTGAAGCAGGGACAATGAGCACTGAAGCTTTCTTT | TRBV6-1 | . | TRBJ1-1 | .
CASSWGVISGNTIYF | TGTGCCAGCAGCTGGGGGGTTATCTCTGGAAACACCATATATTTT | TRBV28 | . | TRBJ1-3 | .
CASSPGNTGELFF | TGTGCCAGCAGCCCGGGGAACACCGGGGAGCTGTTTTTT | TRBV5-4 | . | TRBJ2-2 | .
CASSLLSTDTQYF | TGTGCCAGCAGCTTATTAAGCACAGATACGCAGTATTTT | TRBV7-8 | . | TRBJ2-3 | .
CASSLEGVRTDTQYF | TGCGCCAGCAGCTTGGAGGGGGTTCGCACAGATACGCAGTATTTT | TRBV5-1 | . | TRBJ2-3 | .
CASSPRDYSGNTIYF | TGTGCCAGCAGCCCCCGGGACTACTCTGGAAACACCATATATTTT | TRBV9 | . | TRBJ1-3 | .
CASSCLSTDSQETQYF | TGTGCCAGCAGCTGCCTATCTACGGACAGTCAAGAGACCCAGTACTTC | TRBV7-3 | . | TRBJ2-5 | .
CASQGRGGYGYTF | TGTGCCAGTCAAGGCAGGGGTGGGTATGGCTACACCTTC | TRBV27 | . | TRBJ1-2 | .
CASSLDPGQLYGYTF | TGCGCCAGCAGCCTAGACCCGGGACAGCTCTATGGCTACACCTTC | TRBV4-1 | TRBD1 | TRBJ1-2 | .
CASSLAAGLAGGRNEQFF | TGCGCCAGCAGCTTGGCGGCGGGACTAGCGGGAGGGCGCAATGAGCAGTTCTTC | TRBV5-1 | TRBD2 | TRBJ2-1 | .
CASSFLAGVTYEQYF | TGTGCCAGCAGTTTCCTAGCGGGGGTGACCTACGAGCAGTACTTC | TRBV28 | TRBD2 | TRBJ2-7 | .
CAIEGWLNNEKLFF | TGTGCCATCGAGGGTTGGTTAAATAATGAAAAACTGTTTTTT | TRBV10-3 | . | TRBJ1-4 | .
CASSDPSGYNEQFF | TGTGCCAGCAGCGACCCTAGCGGATACAATGAGCAGTTCTTC | TRBV7-3 | TRBD2 | TRBJ2-1 | few
CASSLGSLRYEQYF | TGCGCCAGCAGCCTAGGATCACTCCGCTACGAGCAGTACTTC | TRBV5-1 | . | TRBJ2-7 | .
CASRGGREKLFF | TGTGCCAGCAGGGGAGGGCGCGAAAAACTGTTTTTT | TRBV28 | . | TRBJ1-4 | few
CAISDHQGAGTQYF | TGTGCCATCAGTGATCACCAGGGGGCGGGGACCCAGTACTTC | TRBV10-3 | TRBD1 | TRBJ2-5 | once
CAWSMDRGRRYTF | TGTGCCTGGAGTATGGACAGGGGGCGCCGCTACACCTTC | TRBV30 | TRBD1 | TRBJ1-2 | .
CASSKTSGSTYEQYF | TGTGCCAGCAGTAAAACTAGCGGAAGTACCTACGAGCAGTACTTC | TRBV6-5 | TRBD2 | TRBJ2-7 | .
CASSLEGDGYTF | TGTGCCAGCAGCTTAGAAGGGGATGGCTACACCTTC | TRBV11-2 | . | TRBJ1-2 | few
CASSELQGGQPQHF | TGTGCCAGCAGTGAATTGCAGGGGGGTCAGCCCCAGCATTTT | TRBV2 | TRBD1 | TRBJ1-5 | many
CASSPNSDSNQPQHF | TGTGCCAGCTCACCAAATTCAGATAGCAATCAGCCCCAGCATTTT | TRBV18 | . | TRBJ1-5 | .
CASSQGTGGNTIYF | TGCGCCAGCAGCCAGGGGACAGGTGGAAACACCATATATTTT | TRBV4-1 | TRBD1 | TRBJ1-3 | .
CASSSGVGTQYF | TGTGCCAGCAGCAGCGGTGTTGGGACCCAGTACTTC | TRBV7-9 | . | TRBJ2-5 | .
CASSLDRVTETQYF | TGCGCCAGCAGCTTGGACAGGGTTACGGAGACCCAGTACTTC | TRBV5-1 | . | TRBJ2-5 | .
CASSPGTGGARSEKLFF | TGTGCCAGCTCACCAGGGACAGGGGGCGCGAGGAGCGAAAAACTGTTTTTT | TRBV18 | TRBD1 | TRBJ1-4 | .
CASSNLRQETQYF | TGTGCCAGCAGTAACCTAAGACAAGAGACCCAGTACTTC | TRBV6-1 | . | TRBJ2-5 | .
CASSSQDGYEQYF | TGTGCCAGCAGCTCCCAAGACGGCTACGAGCAGTACTTC | TRBV11-2 | . | TRBJ2-7 | .
CASSLAAHTRDGNEQFF | TGCGCCAGCAGCTTGGCCGCTCACACTAGGGATGGCAATGAGCAGTTCTTC | TRBV5-1 | . | TRBJ2-1 | .
CASSATSRVDQPQHF | TGTGCCAGCAGCGCTACGTCCAGAGTTGATCAGCCCCAGCATTTT | TRBV9 | . | TRBJ1-5 | once
CASSLAVGTGVSGNTIYF | TGTGCCAGCAGCTTGGCTGTGGGGACAGGGGTGTCTGGAAACACCATATATTTT | TRBV5-6 | TRBD1 | TRBJ1-3 | .
CASSDLAGGNEQFF | TGTGCCAGCAGTGATCTAGCGGGGGGTAATGAGCAGTTCTTC | TRBV6-5 | TRBD2 | TRBJ2-1 | .
CASSQASSGGADTQYF | TGTGCCAGCAGCCAAGCTTCTAGCGGGGGGGCAGATACGCAGTATTTT | TRBV4-2 | TRBD2 | TRBJ2-3 | .
CASSEGYNEQFF | TGTGCCAGCAGTGAGGGGTACAATGAGCAGTTCTTC | TRBV2 | . | TRBJ2-1 | .
CASSTQRGPETQYF | TGTGCCAGCAGCACACAGCGGGGGCCTGAGACCCAGTACTTC | TRBV11-2 | TRBD2 | TRBJ2-5 | .
CASSIEPLNEKLFF | TGTGCCAGTAGTATAGAACCGCTAAATGAAAAACTGTTTTTT | TRBV19 | . | TRBJ1-4 | few
CASSYRRNTEAFF | TGTGCCAGCAGTTACAGGAGGAACACTGAAGCTTTCTTT | TRBV6-5 | . | TRBJ1-1 | .
CAWSVPRQGTNTIYF | TGTGCCTGGAGTGTACCAAGGCAGGGAACAAACACCATATATTTT | TRBV30 | . | TRBJ1-3 | .
CASSQGPRSYEQYF | TGTGCCAGCAGCCAAGGGCCCAGAAGCTACGAGCAGTACTTC | TRBV4-2 | . | TRBJ2-7 | .
CASKPEGIGGREKLFF | TGTGCCAGTAAGCCCGAGGGGATCGGGGGACGGGAAAAACTGTTTTTT | TRBV19 | . | TRBJ1-4 | .
CAWSVGRGEAFF | TGTGCCTGGAGTGTAGGCAGGGGAGAAGCTTTCTTT | TRBV30 | . | TRBJ1-1 | .
CASSPPGQAGLGYTF | TGTGCCAGCTCACCTCCGGGACAGGCTGGTTTGGGCTACACCTTC | TRBV18 | TRBD1 | TRBJ1-2 | .
CASRMSLHWHHQPQHF | TGTGCCAGCAGGATGAGCCTACATTGGCATCATCAGCCCCAGCATTTT | TRBV21-1 | . | TRBJ1-5 | .
CASRPTTSGGIDEQFF | TGTGCCAGCAGGCCCACGACTAGCGGGGGGATCGATGAGCAGTTCTTC | TRBV7-9 | TRBD2 | TRBJ2-1 | .